Below are 8 T cell receptor beta chains sequenced from a single sample in a study of long-term antiretroviral therapy in people with HIV. Survey-level immunoSEQ v3.0 assays were run. Some clones are missing from TCRdb's copy, which holds only in-frame ones; the method was immunoSEQ multiplex PCR. The sample shows around 28,000 clones, around 84% of them seen only once. Sequencing used unsorted PBMCs, obtained 2.3 years after starting antiretroviral therapy. The source is a man aged 35-49 years with HIV.

The rearrangement joins TRBV7-8 to TRBJ2-1, with 15 positions matching TRBD2. The junction had 11 bases not matched to a gene; V was cut back by 5 bases and J by 6 bases. CDR1 and CDR2 (germline): SGHVS, FQNEAQ. This CDR3 has 18 residues. The CDR3 nucleotides are TGTGCCAGCAGCGGGGGACTAGCGGGGGGAGCGTATTCCAATGAGCAGTTCTTC. Translated: CASSGGLAGGAYSNEQFF. Complete variable domain (other parts from reference TRBV7-8 and TRBJ2-1): GAGVSQSPRYKVAKRGQDVALRCDPISGHVSLFWYQQALGQGPEFLTYFQNEAQLDKSGLPSDRFFAERPEGSVSTLKIQRTQQEDSAVYLCASSGGLAGGAYSNEQFFGPGTRLTVL.

The chain recombines TRBV25-1 with TRBJ2-1; 9 nucleotides match TRBD2. This CDR3 has 15 amino acids. V shed 3 bases, J shed 10 bases, and the junction held 10 bases outside the gene matches. The germline V gene has CDR1 MGHDK and CDR2 SYGVNS. In nucleotides, the CDR3 is TGTGCCAGCAGTGAGTGGGCGGGAGGGCCTCAAGAGCAGTTCTTC. Translating it yields CASSEWAGGPQEQFF.

The rearrangement uses TRBV6-5 and TRBJ2-3, with TRBD1 identical over 8 bases. The germline V gene encodes CDR1 MNHEY and CDR2 SVGAGI. The V gene end was trimmed by 10 bases and the J gene end by 2 bases; junction bases not matched to a gene: 11. This CDR3 is built from 15 residues. CDR3 region: CATAPDRATTDTQYF. DNA for the CDR3: TGTGCCACTGCACCGGACAGGGCAACCACAGATACGCAGTATTTT.

This clone was counted only a few times. This chain uses TRBV7-9 with TRBJ2-3, with D maybe TRBD1 (5 bases). The germline V and J ends were trimmed by 5 bases and 4 bases, with 19 bases remaining between them. Germline CDR1 is SEHNR and CDR2 is FQNEAQ (reference sequence). This CDR3 region has 16 residues. CDR3 DNA: TGTGCCAGCAGCCCCCGAGAAGGGGATGATGCAGATACGCAGTATTTT. Its protein product is CASSPREGDDADTQYF.

V is TRBV27 and J is TRBJ2-3, with TRBD2 matching over 7 bases. CDR3 length: 14 amino acids. Germline CDR1 and CDR2: MNHEY and SMNVEV (reference sequence). V lost 2 bases, J lost 5 bases, and 4 bases stayed unmatched. The CDR3 is CASSLSWGGDTQYF. The CDR3 DNA follows: TGTGCCAGCAGTTTAAGTTGGGGGGGAGATACGCAGTATTTT.

This chain connects TRBV4-1 to TRBJ2-1, with a weak D call TRBD1 (6 bases). The CDR3 runs 16 residues. V was cut by 0 bases and J by 6 bases, with 15 bases left in between. Germline loops: CDR1 MGHRA, CDR2 YSYEKL. CDR3 nucleotide sequence: TGCGCCAGCAGCCAAGAAGGTCAGGGGAAATCCAATGAGCAGTTCTTC. It yields the protein CASSQEGQGKSNEQFF.

This sequence joins TRBV27 and TRBJ2-1; maybe TRBD1 (5 bases). Germline CDR1 and CDR2: MNHEY and SMNVEV (reference sequence). The germline V and J ends were trimmed by 7 bases and 0 bases, with 13 bases remaining between them. The CDR3 has 15 residues. CDR3 in amino acids: CASTLSRDSYNEQFF. The CDR3 DNA reads TGTGCCAGCACGTTGAGCAGGGACTCCTACAATGAGCAGTTCTTC.

The chain has TRBV6-6 and TRBJ1-1; D may be TRBD1 (5 bases). CDR3 length: 14 residues. V gave up 0 bases and J gave up 1 base, with 6 bases separating them. The germline V gene has CDR1 MNHNY and CDR2 SVGAGI (reference sequence). The CDR3, as DNA: TGTGCCAGCAGTTACTCGACAGAGAACACTGAAGCTTTCTTT. It yields the protein CASSYSTENTEAFF.